These 5 T cell receptor beta chains originate from one sample sequenced in a study of blood T cell repertoires in COVID-19. Produced via immunoSEQ multiplex PCR; TCRdb's table is partial and in-frame only. The data show 120,000 or so clones, approximately 81% seen once. The specimen sequenced was peripheral blood. The receptors here all came from a man aged 35 to 55 with active or convalescent COVID-19.

V and J are TRBV5-1 and TRBJ1-1; no reliable D call. The germline CDR1 and CDR2 sequences are SGHRS and YFSETQ. V shed 4 bases and J shed 0 bases, with 10 bases lying between them. The CDR3 has 14 amino acids. The CDR3 sequence: CASSQDGVNTEAFF. The DNA for the CDR3 is TGCGCCAGCAGCCAAGACGGGGTGAACACTGAAGCTTTCTTT.

V gene TRBV10-3 combines with J gene TRBJ2-3; 8 nucleotides match TRBD2. This CDR3 is 14 amino acids long. Trimming removed 4 bases from V and 5 bases from J; junction bases left unmatched: 5. In germline, CDR1 is ENHRY, CDR2 SYGVKD. CDR3 protein: CAISGTGGQDTQYF. The CDR3, as DNA: TGTGCCATCAGTGGTACGGGGGGGCAAGATACGCAGTATTTT.

V gene TRBV7-8 combines with J gene TRBJ2-3; D uncertain. Trimming shortened V by 5 bases and J by 1 base, and 10 bases separated the two germline ends. This CDR3 has 14 residues. Germline CDR1 and CDR2: SGHVS and FQNEAQ. Here the CDR3 reads CASSRDAGTDTQYF. For the CDR3, the DNA is TGTGCCAGCAGCCGAGACGCGGGCACAGATACGCAGTATTTT.

The rearrangement links TRBV12-5 to TRBJ2-2; TRBD1 agrees at 9 bases. Germline CDR1 and CDR2: LGHNT and FRNRAP. Trimming removed 6 bases from V and 7 bases from J; junction bases left unmatched: 6. The CDR3 has 14 amino acids. CDR3 sequence reads: CASGPGQGLGELFF. For the CDR3, the DNA is TGTGCTAGTGGGCCGGGACAGGGTCTCGGGGAGCTGTTTTTT.

The chain links TRBV10-3 to TRBJ2-1, with D perhaps TRBD2 (5 bases). Germline V gene data show CDR1 as ENHRY and CDR2 as SYGVKD. This CDR3 has 13 residues. V was clipped by 6 bases and J by 6 bases, with 12 bases between them. This CDR3 reads CAIREARGNEQFF. The CDR3 DNA sequence: TGTGCCATCAGGGAGGCTAGAGGCAATGAGCAGTTCTTC.